The clone carrying this T cell receptor beta chain was seen only a few times. Noted time point: patch test 1, 2 weeks after DPC sensitization. This sample's treatment: therapeutic diphenylcyclopropenone sensitization with weekly scalp DPC. It was the library that attached unique molecular identifiers to individual cDNA molecules. One entry per CDR3 protein results from TCRdb running MiXCR on the RACE reads. This table has 65,000 to 85,000 distinct CDR3 sequences, over 9% appearing once. This sample was taken from a study of human T cells and chemical hapten exposure. Trimming stripped 3 bases from V and 1 base from J, with 11 bases between. The germline V gene encodes CDR1 KGHDR and CDR2 SFDVKD. CDR3 size: 16 residues.

The clonotype originates from a woman aged 50 to 60 with alopecia areata. Some clones in this sample may be carry-over from other donors' samples. Sequencing used whole blood, obtained in connection with sensitization to the hapten diphenylcyclopropenone (DPC). This sequence joins TRBV24-1 and TRBJ2-2; D call uncertain. The chain's CDR3 is CATSDPRGGNTGELFF. The DNA for the CDR3 is TGTGCCACCAGTGATCCCCGCGGCGGGAACACCGGGGAGCTGTTTTTT.